These T cell receptor beta chains were read from a single sample in a study of T cells after yellow fever vaccination. TCRdb processed the 5' RACE reads anew with MiXCR; each CDR3 protein has one entry. In the table there are a few hundred thousand distinct CDR3 sequences, about a sixth of which are singletons. The specimen comprised PBMCs, sampled 5 to 6 days after the first yellow fever vaccination. The receptors come from a man between 18 and 29 years old who received the YFV17D yellow fever vaccine. Both conserved end residues are part of each CDR3. D genes are given only for firm matches. Size tells how often a clone was seen (once, few, many) or the class of an expanded clone, and some rows leave it out.

clone_size: .; v_call: TRBV28; j_call: TRBJ2-1; d_call: TRBD2; cdr3_aa: CASSFWPQAGGPNEQFF; cdr3_nt: TGTGCCAGCAGTTTTTGGCCCCAAGCGGGGGGGCCGAATGAGCAGTTCTTC
clone_size: few; v_call: TRBV27; j_call: TRBJ2-5; d_call: .; cdr3_aa: CASSLSYRVARETQYF; cdr3_nt: TGTGCCAGCAGTTTATCGTACAGGGTCGCAAGAGAGACCCAGTACTTC
clone_size: .; v_call: TRBV5-6; j_call: TRBJ1-4; d_call: .; cdr3_aa: CASSLVMGEKLFF; cdr3_nt: TGTGCCAGCAGCTTGGTCATGGGAGAAAAACTGTTTTTT
clone_size: few; v_call: TRBV12-3/TRBV12-4; j_call: TRBJ1-5; d_call: .; cdr3_aa: CASSLERRNQPQHF; cdr3_nt: TGTGCCAGCAGTTTGGAACGTAGGAATCAGCCCCAGCATTTT
clone_size: .; v_call: TRBV27; j_call: TRBJ1-4; d_call: .; cdr3_aa: CASRIRALTNEKLFF; cdr3_nt: TGTGCCAGCAGGATTAGGGCCTTGACTAATGAAAAACTGTTTTTT
clone_size: many; v_call: TRBV5-1; j_call: TRBJ1-2; d_call: .; cdr3_aa: CASGPPGRLVGYTF; cdr3_nt: TGCGCCAGCGGACCTCCGGGGAGGCTCGTTGGCTACACCTTC
clone_size: few; v_call: TRBV18; j_call: TRBJ2-1; d_call: .; cdr3_aa: CASSPPPGNEQFF; cdr3_nt: TGTGCCAGCTCACCGCCCCCGGGCAATGAGCAGTTCTTC
clone_size: few; v_call: TRBV29-1; j_call: TRBJ1-2; d_call: .; cdr3_aa: CSVREATSSSYGYTF; cdr3_nt: TGCAGCGTTCGGGAAGCAACTTCCAGTTCCTATGGCTACACCTTC
clone_size: .; v_call: TRBV7-2; j_call: TRBJ2-1; d_call: TRBD2; cdr3_aa: CASSSSSGLAGVNEQFF; cdr3_nt: TGTGCCAGCAGCTCTAGTTCGGGACTAGCGGGGGTCAATGAGCAGTTCTTC
clone_size: many; v_call: TRBV5-6; j_call: TRBJ2-4; d_call: TRBD1; cdr3_aa: CASSLAWTGSVKNIQYF; cdr3_nt: TGTGCCAGCAGCCTAGCATGGACAGGGAGTGTCAAAAACATTCAGTACTTC
clone_size: .; v_call: TRBV7-2; j_call: TRBJ1-4; d_call: .; cdr3_aa: CASSSRAPGFFEKLFF; cdr3_nt: TGTGCCAGCAGCTCTCGGGCCCCGGGGTTCTTTGAAAAACTGTTTTTT
clone_size: few; v_call: TRBV7-2; j_call: TRBJ2-6; d_call: TRBD2; cdr3_aa: CASSLTSGNSGANVLTF; cdr3_nt: TGTGCCAGCAGCTTAACTAGCGGAAACTCTGGGGCCAACGTCCTGACTTTC
clone_size: .; v_call: TRBV4-3; j_call: TRBJ2-1; d_call: .; cdr3_aa: CASSQEVAPNEQFF; cdr3_nt: TGCGCCAGCAGCCAAGAGGTGGCTCCTAATGAGCAGTTCTTC
clone_size: .; v_call: TRBV20-1; j_call: TRBJ2-7; d_call: TRBD2; cdr3_aa: CSAPGLAGDPYEQYF; cdr3_nt: TGCAGTGCCCCGGGACTAGCGGGGGATCCCTACGAGCAGTACTTC
clone_size: few; v_call: TRBV5-1; j_call: TRBJ2-3; d_call: .; cdr3_aa: CASSWPLMRERDTDTQYF; cdr3_nt: TGCGCCAGCAGCTGGCCCTTGATGAGGGAGAGGGACACAGATACGCAGTATTTT
clone_size: .; v_call: TRBV7-9; j_call: TRBJ1-3; d_call: .; cdr3_aa: CASSSLDGNTIYF; cdr3_nt: TGTGCCAGCAGCTCACTAGACGGAAACACCATATATTTT
clone_size: .; v_call: TRBV5-1; j_call: TRBJ1-1; d_call: TRBD1; cdr3_aa: CASSPETGGAHTEAFF; cdr3_nt: TGCGCCAGCAGCCCCGAGACAGGGGGCGCCCACACTGAAGCTTTCTTT
clone_size: few; v_call: TRBV15; j_call: TRBJ1-1; d_call: .; cdr3_aa: CATSAGMNTEAFF; cdr3_nt: TGTGCCACCAGCGCGGGGATGAACACTGAAGCTTTCTTT
clone_size: many; v_call: TRBV20-1; j_call: TRBJ2-7; d_call: TRBD1; cdr3_aa: CSARDIGQGSRYEQYF; cdr3_nt: TGCAGTGCTAGAGATATCGGACAGGGGAGTCGGTACGAGCAGTACTTC
clone_size: .; v_call: TRBV12-3/TRBV12-4; j_call: TRBJ2-1; d_call: TRBD2; cdr3_aa: CASRLTGGEQFF; cdr3_nt: TGTGCCAGCAGACTTACGGGGGGTGAGCAGTTCTTC
clone_size: .; v_call: TRBV18; j_call: TRBJ1-5; d_call: .; cdr3_aa: CASSPANVGLGNQPQHF; cdr3_nt: TGTGCCAGCTCACCTGCTAATGTGGGCTTGGGCAATCAGCCCCAGCATTTT
clone_size: .; v_call: TRBV12-3/TRBV12-4; j_call: TRBJ1-3; d_call: TRBD1; cdr3_aa: CASSLQGTASGNTIYF; cdr3_nt: TGTGCCAGCAGTTTACAAGGGACAGCCTCTGGAAACACCATATATTTT
clone_size: .; v_call: TRBV6-1; j_call: TRBJ2-2; d_call: .; cdr3_aa: CASSVRHDTGELFF; cdr3_nt: TGTGCCAGCAGTGTACGACACGATACCGGGGAGCTGTTTTTT
clone_size: once; v_call: TRBV7-2; j_call: TRBJ2-2; d_call: .; cdr3_aa: CASSLVRKAGELFF; cdr3_nt: TGTGCCAGCAGCTTAGTGAGGAAGGCCGGGGAGCTGTTTTTT
clone_size: .; v_call: TRBV5-1; j_call: TRBJ1-4; d_call: .; cdr3_aa: CASSERLPTNEKLFF; cdr3_nt: TGCGCCAGCAGCGAACGACTCCCAACTAATGAAAAACTGTTTTTT
clone_size: few; v_call: TRBV5-1; j_call: TRBJ1-1; d_call: .; cdr3_aa: CASSLGILNTEAFF; cdr3_nt: TGCGCCAGCAGCTTGGGCATCCTGAACACTGAAGCTTTCTTT
clone_size: .; v_call: TRBV10-2; j_call: TRBJ2-7; d_call: .; cdr3_aa: CASRPPTGEQYF; cdr3_nt: TGCGCCAGCAGGCCTCCGACCGGTGAGCAGTACTTC
clone_size: few; v_call: TRBV7-2; j_call: TRBJ1-5; d_call: .; cdr3_aa: CASTAGGPQHF; cdr3_nt: TGTGCCAGCACGGCCGGGGGGCCCCAGCATTTT
clone_size: few; v_call: TRBV20-1; j_call: TRBJ2-1; d_call: TRBD2; cdr3_aa: CSARDLSGVYEQFF; cdr3_nt: TGCAGTGCTAGAGATCTTAGCGGGGTGTATGAGCAGTTCTTC
clone_size: .; v_call: TRBV12-3/TRBV12-4; j_call: TRBJ2-2; d_call: TRBD2; cdr3_aa: CASSKGTTGGELFF; cdr3_nt: TGTGCCAGCAGTAAAGGGACTACAGGCGGGGAGCTGTTTTTT
clone_size: .; v_call: TRBV27; j_call: TRBJ2-2; d_call: TRBD2; cdr3_aa: CASSLIPLGGGLFF; cdr3_nt: TGTGCCAGCAGTTTAATCCCCCTGGGGGGGGGGCTGTTTTTT
clone_size: few; v_call: TRBV9; j_call: TRBJ1-2; d_call: TRBD1; cdr3_aa: CASSPRDRALEGYTF; cdr3_nt: TGTGCCAGCAGCCCTCGGGACAGGGCCCTCGAAGGCTACACCTTC